This TCR beta chain was sequenced during a study of blood T cell repertoires in COVID-19. The wider study: Specimens from acute and convalescent COVID-19 originated in the United States, Italy and Spain.

CDR1 and CDR2 from the germline V gene are SGHKS and YYEKEE (reference sequence). Between the trimmed V and J ends, which lost 4 bases and 5 bases, there was a span of 16 bases. The CDR3 has 14 residues. Per the authors' pipeline: Reference gene primer amplification in the assay estimated nucleated cell counts. The data were produced by immunoSEQ multiplex PCR, yet TCRdb's version contains in-frame clones alone and is incomplete. For V, J and clone size, that table is used; D and trimming come from the DNA. The profile covers more than 45,000 clones, with less than 90% appearing a single time and about 8% taken by the ten largest. This clone showed up just once.

This sequence was found in a woman aged 70-85 years with active COVID-19. Sequencing was performed on peripheral blood. J is TRBJ2-7 and V is TRBV5-5, with D tentatively TRBD2 (6 bases). CDR3 region: CASSPLAEKDEQYF. The CDR3, as DNA: TGTGCCAGCAGCCCCTTAGCGGAGAAGGACGAGCAGTACTTC. Full variable domain (remainder filled in from reference TRBV5-5 and TRBJ2-7): DAGVTQSPTHLIKTRGQQVTLRCSPISGHKSVSWYQQVLGQGPQFIFQYYEKEERGRGNFPDRFSARQFPNYSSELNVNALLLGDSALYLCASSPLAEKDEQYFGPGTRLTVT.